Below, 13 T cell receptor beta chains from the same sample are listed, as sequenced in a study of cytomegalovirus exposure and HLA in healthy donors. Amplification used 60 Vbeta primers and 13 Jbeta primers. TCRdb's copy holds only in-frame clones and misses some; the assay was immunoSEQ multiplex PCR. Seen here are approximately 98,000 clones, over 70% observed once, and the top ten hold about 10%. Sequenced sample: PBMCs. The receptor set was obtained from a man aged 18 to 30 in good health and CMV-seropositive.

The chain combines TRBV23-1 with TRBJ1-1; D uncertain. TRBV23-1 is identified as an open reading frame with a role that is uncertain. V was trimmed by 1 base and J by 5 bases, leaving 5 bases between them. CDR3 length equals 12 residues. In nucleotides, the CDR3 is TGCGCCAGCAGTCAATTAGTAACTGAAGCTTTCTTT. It encodes CASSQLVTEAFF.

This chain joins TRBV5-1 and TRBJ2-7; 12 bases are a match to TRBD2. CDR1 and CDR2 from the germline V gene are SGHRS and YFSETQ. This CDR3 comprises 13 residues. Losses at the gene ends were 3 bases for V and 5 bases for J; bases not matched to a gene: 0. The CDR3 sequence is CASSSSGGDEQYF. CDR3 DNA sequence: TGCGCCAGCAGCTCTAGCGGGGGGGACGAGCAGTACTTC.

This clone occurred a few times. The J gene is TRBJ2-5, the V gene TRBV6-5, with D possibly matching TRBD2 (6 bases). V lost 2 bases, J lost 6 bases, and 10 bases lay in between. CDR1 and CDR2 from the germline V gene are MNHEY and SVGAGI. This CDR3 comprises 13 residues. CDR3 sequence reads: CASSYGRGQTQYF. DNA of the CDR3: TGTGCCAGCAGTTACGGGCGGGGTCAGACCCAGTACTTC.

The V and J genes are TRBV18 and TRBJ2-1, with 12 nucleotides matching TRBD1. The trim removed 2 bases at V and 7 bases at J, leaving 6 bases unmatched. The V gene's germline CDR1 is KGHSH and CDR2 LQKENI. The CDR3 runs 16 residues. The CDR3 loop is CASSPRGTGGRNEQFF. CDR3 in DNA: TGTGCCAGCTCACCAAGAGGGACAGGGGGCCGAAATGAGCAGTTCTTC.

In this sample, this clone turned up a few times. The chain couples TRBV18 to TRBJ2-3; TRBD1 might be the D (6 bases). Germline loops: CDR1 KGHSH, CDR2 LQKENI. The V end was cut by 5 bases, the J end by 0 bases, with 12 bases between. There are 15 residues in the CDR3. The CDR3 DNA is TGTGCCAGCTCAGGCAGACAGGAAAGCACAGATACGCAGTATTTT. It codes for CASSGRQESTDTQYF. Supplemented by reference TRBV18 and TRBJ2-3, the full variable domain reads NAGVMQNPRHLVRRRGQEARLRCSPMKGHSHVYWYRQLPEEGLKFMVYLQKENIIDESGMPKERFSAEFPKEGPSILRIQQVVRGDSAAYFCASSGRQESTDTQYFGPGTRLTVL.

The chain has TRBV6-6 and TRBJ2-5; 7 bases are a match to TRBD1. With the DNA end fitting TRBJ2-7 better, the J assignment may be wrong. Germline CDR1 reads MNHNY; CDR2 reads SVGAGI (reference sequence). The CDR3 covers 15 residues. The CDR3 spells CASTSPRQGKYEQYF. CDR3 nucleotide sequence: TGTGCCAGCACATCCCCGCGACAGGGCAAGTACGAGCAGTACTTC.

This clone has a count of ten or more. The rearrangement uses TRBV5-1 and TRBJ1-1, with D perhaps TRBD1 (5 bases). CDR1 SGHRS and CDR2 YFSETQ come from the germline V gene. The CDR3 consists of 18 residues. Between the trimmed V and J ends, which lost 0 bases and 0 bases, there was a span of 18 bases. The CDR3 loop is CASSLAWSPGHMNTEAFF. The CDR3, as DNA: TGCGCCAGCAGCTTGGCATGGTCACCAGGACACATGAACACTGAAGCTTTCTTT.

V is TRBV19 and J is TRBJ1-1; D possibly corresponds to TRBD1 (5 bases). In germline, CDR1 is LNHDA, CDR2 SQIVND (reference sequence). V was trimmed by 4 bases and J by 4 bases, leaving 19 bases between them. The CDR3 covers 16 residues. The CDR3 loop is CASSRIGAGSRTEAFF. CDR3 DNA: TGTGCCAGTAGTAGAATTGGGGCAGGGTCGCGCACTGAAGCTTTCTTT.

This chain connects TRBV29-1 to TRBJ2-6; D is perhaps TRBD1 (5 bases). The germline V gene encodes CDR1 SQVTM and CDR2 ANQGSEA. CDR3 length equals 14 residues. The V end was cut by 6 bases, the J end by 0 bases, with 9 bases between. CDR3 sequence: CSVGDSSGANVLTF. CDR3 DNA: TGCAGCGTCGGAGACAGCTCTGGGGCCAACGTCCTGACTTTC.

The rearrangement joins TRBV6-1 to TRBJ2-7, with D maybe TRBD1 (5 bases). V gave up 2 bases and J gave up 6 bases, with 14 bases separating them. Germline CDR1 and CDR2: MNHNS and SASEGT. The CDR3 length is 14 residues. CDR3 DNA: TGTGCCAGCAGTGAATTACCAGGGTTGGCCGAGCAGTACTTC. Residues: CASSELPGLAEQYF.

This sequence joins TRBV29-1 and TRBJ2-7; 9 nucleotides agree with TRBD1. Per the germline V gene, CDR1 is SQVTM and CDR2 is ANQGSEA. The J segment lost 1 base and the V segment lost 4 bases, leaving 5 bases of the junction unmatched. CDR3 length equals 14 residues. CDR3 protein: CSVGGTGTSYEQYF. CDR3 sequence (DNA): TGCAGCGTTGGGGGGACAGGGACTTCCTACGAGCAGTACTTC.

The chain uses TRBV19 and TRBJ1-1, with TRBD1 matching over 7 bases. The CDR3 totals 14 residues. From germline, CDR1 is LNHDA and CDR2 SQIVND (reference sequence). V dropped 4 bases and J dropped 10; count of bases not matched to a gene: 12. The CDR3 DNA reads as TGTGCCAGTAGTACAAACACAGGGGTAGGATCAGCTTTCTTT. Its translation is CASSTNTGVGSAFF.

The V call is TRBV7-6, the J call TRBJ2-7; the D gene is possibly TRBD2 (7 bases). Germline-derived CDR1 and CDR2 are SGHVS and FNYEAQ. CDR3 size: 14 residues. V was shortened by 5 bases and J by 5 bases, with 16 bases between the two germline ends. CDR3 nucleotides: TGTGCCAGCAGCCTCGGAAGGGGGGGGGACGAGCAGTACTTC. Encoded protein: CASSLGRGGDEQYF.